The T cell receptor (beta chain) described here comes from a study of neoadjuvant nivolumab and ipilimumab in lung cancer. The length of the CDR3 is 14 residues. With 3 bases removed from V and 7 bases from J, the gap between germline ends came to 13 bases. CDR1 is SGHVS and CDR2 is FQNEAQ in the germline V gene. Libraries were prepared by immunoSEQ multiplex PCR; TCRdb keeps only in-frame clonotypes and omits some of them. Of approximately 9,300 clones listed, over 60% are singletons. The sequences come from tumor tissue, collected after neoadjuvant nivolumab, alone or with ipilimumab, at or shortly before surgery. This rearrangement joins TRBV7-8 to TRBJ2-1; D remains ambiguous. The clonotype comes from an adult with non-small cell lung cancer. Some clones in this sample may be carry-over from other donors' samples. CDR3 sequence: CASSFRTPENEQFF. CDR3 DNA sequence: TGTGCCAGCAGCTTCCGTACTCCTGAAAATGAGCAGTTCTTC.